This is a list of T cell receptor beta chains from one sample in a study of T cells in tumors after PD-1 blockade. Profiled with immunoSEQ multiplex PCR; TCRdb holds only in-frame clones, not every one. The sample shows approximately 47,000 clones, approximately 79% of them seen only once. Sequenced here: PBMCs, sampled before anti-PD-1 therapy. The receptors originated from a human donor with advanced basal cell or squamous cell carcinoma (not recorded which). The CDR3 runs from the conserved cysteine through the conserved F or W. The D gene is left open where the match is weak. The size field is filled for only some rows; it gives once, few, many or a size class.

cdr3_aa: CASSLPVGETQYF; cdr3_nt: TGTGCCAGCAGCTTGCCCGTCGGGGAGACCCAGTACTTC; j_call: TRBJ2-5; cdr3_length: 13; clone_size: NA; d_call: NA; v_call: TRBV5-6
cdr3_aa: CASRGQLPLSPLHF; cdr3_nt: TGTGCCAGCAGAGGACAGTTGCCACTATCACCCCTCCACTTT; j_call: TRBJ1-6; cdr3_length: 14; clone_size: NA; d_call: NA; v_call: TRBV25-1
cdr3_aa: CASSFSPGGENTEAFF; cdr3_nt: TGTGCCAGCAGTTTCAGCCCCGGGGGCGAGAACACTGAAGCTTTCTTT; j_call: TRBJ1-1; cdr3_length: 16; clone_size: NA; d_call: NA; v_call: TRBV7-9
cdr3_aa: CASSLVGGNEKLFF; cdr3_nt: TGTGCCAGCAGCCTGGTAGGGGGAAATGAAAAACTGTTTTTT; j_call: TRBJ1-4; cdr3_length: 14; clone_size: NA; d_call: NA; v_call: TRBV2
cdr3_aa: CATSDYRAREQYF; cdr3_nt: TGTGCCACCAGTGATTACAGGGCTAGGGAGCAGTACTTC; j_call: TRBJ2-7; cdr3_length: 13; clone_size: NA; d_call: NA; v_call: TRBV24-1
cdr3_aa: CASSQAFSGGRISPLHF; cdr3_nt: TGTGCCAGCAGCCAAGCCTTTTCGGGGGGGCGGATTTCACCCCTCCACTTT; j_call: TRBJ1-6; cdr3_length: 17; clone_size: NA; d_call: NA; v_call: TRBV3-1/TRBV3-2
cdr3_aa: CSASPNYGYTF; cdr3_nt: TGCAGTGCTAGTCCTAACTATGGCTACACCTTC; j_call: TRBJ1-2; cdr3_length: 11; clone_size: NA; d_call: NA; v_call: TRBV20-1
cdr3_aa: CASSLGGSGEPYEQYF; cdr3_nt: TGTGCCAGCAGCTTAGGGGGATCGGGGGAACCCTACGAGCAGTACTTC; j_call: TRBJ2-7; cdr3_length: 16; clone_size: NA; d_call: NA; v_call: TRBV7-9
cdr3_aa: CASSPTAGRGRDTQYF; cdr3_nt: TGTGCCAGCAGTCCCACGGCGGGGAGAGGTAGGGATACGCAGTATTTT; j_call: TRBJ2-3; cdr3_length: 16; clone_size: few; d_call: NA; v_call: TRBV5-5
cdr3_aa: CASSSRQDRSYEQYF; cdr3_nt: TGTGCCAGCAGCTCACGACAGGACCGCTCCTACGAGCAGTACTTC; j_call: TRBJ2-7; cdr3_length: 15; clone_size: few; d_call: NA; v_call: TRBV7-9
cdr3_aa: CASSLAHGGTGELFF; cdr3_nt: TGTGCCAGCAGCTTGGCCCATGGGGGAACCGGGGAGCTGTTTTTT; j_call: TRBJ2-2; cdr3_length: 15; clone_size: NA; d_call: NA; v_call: TRBV5-4
cdr3_aa: CASSYSGTGELFF; cdr3_nt: TGTGCCAGCAGTTACTCGGGCACCGGGGAGCTGTTTTTT; j_call: TRBJ2-2; cdr3_length: 13; clone_size: NA; d_call: NA; v_call: TRBV6-5
cdr3_aa: CASRKITEAFF; cdr3_nt: TGTGCCAGCAGGAAAATAACTGAAGCTTTCTTT; j_call: TRBJ1-1; cdr3_length: 11; clone_size: NA; d_call: NA; v_call: TRBV28
cdr3_aa: CASSQERVGGPTLQHF; cdr3_nt: TGTGCCAGCAGCCAAGAAAGAGTAGGGGGCCCGACTCTCCAGCATTTT; j_call: TRBJ1-5; cdr3_length: 16; clone_size: NA; d_call: TRBD1; v_call: TRBV4-2
cdr3_aa: CASRDRGPIMNTEAFF; cdr3_nt: TGCGCCAGCAGGGACAGAGGCCCCATCATGAACACTGAAGCTTTCTTT; j_call: TRBJ1-1; cdr3_length: 16; clone_size: NA; d_call: NA; v_call: TRBV23-1
cdr3_aa: CSVGADNEQFF; cdr3_nt: TGCAGCGTTGGGGCGGACAATGAGCAGTTCTTC; j_call: TRBJ2-1; cdr3_length: 11; clone_size: NA; d_call: NA; v_call: TRBV29-1
cdr3_aa: CATSLRDRFNEQYF; cdr3_nt: TGTGCCACCAGTCTCCGGGACAGGTTCAACGAGCAGTACTTC; j_call: TRBJ2-7; cdr3_length: 14; clone_size: NA; d_call: TRBD1; v_call: TRBV19
cdr3_aa: CASSPKDRGITEAFF; cdr3_nt: TGTGCCAGCTCACCAAAGGACAGGGGCATCACTGAAGCTTTCTTT; j_call: TRBJ1-1; cdr3_length: 15; clone_size: NA; d_call: TRBD1; v_call: TRBV18
cdr3_aa: CASSVEMGVGQGNTGELFF; cdr3_nt: TGTGCCAGCAGCGTAGAGATGGGTGTGGGACAGGGGAACACCGGGGAGCTGTTTTTT; j_call: TRBJ2-2; cdr3_length: 19; clone_size: NA; d_call: TRBD1; v_call: TRBV9
cdr3_aa: CASSLEITDTQYF; cdr3_nt: TGTGCCAGCAGCTTAGAAATCACAGATACGCAGTATTTT; j_call: TRBJ2-3; cdr3_length: 13; clone_size: few; d_call: NA; v_call: TRBV7-9